Listed here are 28 T cell receptor beta chains from one sample, sequenced in a study of control samples from healthy donors and cancer patients. Assay used: immunoSEQ multiplex PCR; TCRdb lists only in-frame clones, some missing. The sample has 120,000 to 150,000 clones; 90% to 95% are singletons. The source material was blood. Receptor source: a man aged 40-49 years in good health.

The chain carries TRBV4-2 and TRBJ2-3; 8 bases agree with TRBD2. The CDR3 extends over 17 amino acids. CDR1 and CDR2 (germline): LGHNA, YNFKEQ. V shed 4 bases and J 1 base; nucleotides not matched to a gene: 10. CDR3 sequence: CASSPMGMRGGTDTQYF. The CDR3 DNA follows: TGTGCCAGCAGCCCCATGGGGATGCGGGGGGGCACAGATACGCAGTATTTT.

The rearrangement joins TRBV9 to TRBJ1-2; D may be TRBD1 (5 bases). The V end was cut by 3 bases, the J end by 4 bases, with 13 bases between. Germline V gives CDR1 SGDLS, CDR2 YYNGEE. The CDR3 is made up of 14 amino acids. CDR3 nucleotides: TGTGCCAGCAGCGGAACCGGGACTGCCTATGGCTACACCTTC. Residues: CASSGTGTAYGYTF.

CDR3 amino acids: CASWSTLVGKLFF. The CDR3 nucleotides read TGTGCCAGCTGGTCCACCTTGGTTGGGAAACTGTTTTTT. The rearrangement links TRBV27 to TRBJ1-4, with D uncertain. V was clipped by 8 bases and J by 11 bases, with 18 bases between them. Germline CDR1 is MNHEY and CDR2 is SMNVEV (reference sequence). This CDR3 spans 13 amino acids.

Of note for this clone: A read error may account for a junction end that differs from germline. This chain links TRBV23-1 with TRBJ1-1; D is undetermined. TRBV23-1 counts as an open reading frame of uncertain function. The CDR3 runs 15 residues. In nucleotides, the CDR3 is TGCGCCAGAAGTCAATCCGGAGTTTTGGGCACTGAAGCTTTCTTT. As protein: CARSQSGVLGTEAFF.

The genes are TRBV7-2 and TRBJ1-1, with D perhaps TRBD1 (5 bases). The V gene lost 3 bases and the J gene lost 0 bases, with 8 bases spanning the gap. This CDR3 comprises 14 residues. CDR1 is SGHTA and CDR2 is FQGNSA in the germline V gene. The CDR3 region has the DNA TGTGCCAGCAGCTTGGGGCACATGAACACTGAAGCTTTCTTT. Its protein is CASSLGHMNTEAFF.

The chain employs TRBV27 and TRBJ2-1, with a weak D call TRBD1 (7 bases). CDR3 size: 15 residues. Trimming stripped 6 bases from V and 0 bases from J, with 12 bases between. CDR1 MNHEY and CDR2 SMNVEV come from the germline V gene (reference sequence). The CDR3 DNA reads TGTGCCAGCAGGGCGGGACAGTCCTCCTACAATGAGCAGTTCTTC. Its translation: CASRAGQSSYNEQFF.

This clone was counted a few times. This chain joins TRBV5-6 and TRBJ1-1; D remains unclear. Germline lookup yields CDR1 SGHDT and CDR2 YYEEEE. The CDR3 has 14 residues. Trimming stripped 4 bases from V and 6 bases from J, with 16 bases between. CDR3 DNA: TGTGCCAGCAGCGGCGGGAGGCGTTACCCTGAAGCTTTCTTT. It yields the protein CASSGGRRYPEAFF. The whole variable domain, remainder taken from reference TRBV5-6 and TRBJ1-1, is DAGVTQSPTHLIKTRGQQVTLRCSPKSGHDTVSWYQQALGQGPQFIFQYYEEEERQRGNFPDRFSGHQFPNYSSELNVNALLLGDSALYLCASSGGRRYPEAFFGQGTRLTVV.

Here the CDR3 reads CAWRLPGGGRGETQYF. CDR3 nucleotides: TGTGCCTGGAGATTACCTGGGGGGGGAAGGGGAGAGACCCAGTACTTC. The chain links TRBV30 to TRBJ2-5, with 7 positions matching TRBD2. V lost 3 bases, J lost 4 bases, and 14 bases stayed unmatched. The CDR3 is 16 residues long. Germline values: CDR1 GTSNPN, CDR2 SVGIG (reference sequence).

This clone was counted once. The chain combines TRBV4-2 with TRBJ2-1; 11 bases are shared with TRBD2. V lost 0 bases and J lost 6; bases outside the gene matches: 4. Germline loops: CDR1 LGHNA, CDR2 YNFKEQ. CDR3 size: 16 residues. The CDR3 region is CASSQDLAGGSNEQFF. CDR3 DNA: TGTGCCAGCAGCCAAGATCTAGCGGGAGGCTCCAATGAGCAGTTCTTC.

The chain combines TRBV14 with TRBJ1-5; 10 bases are shared with TRBD1. CDR3 length: 19 residues. The trim removed 4 bases at V and 0 bases at J, leaving 12 bases unmatched. Germline assignment: CDR1 SGHDN and CDR2 FVKESK. The CDR3 DNA reads as TGTGCCAGCAGCCCAACGGTCGGACAGGGGGGGTTTAGCAATCAGCCCCAGCATTTT. This encodes CASSPTVGQGGFSNQPQHF.

This clone has more than one count but fewer than ten. The chain carries TRBV27 and TRBJ1-3; tentatively, D is TRBD1 (5 bases). The CDR3 spans 17 residues. Trimming pared 0 bases from V and 4 bases from J, leaving 16 bases between. Germline lookup yields CDR1 MNHEY and CDR2 SMNVEV (reference sequence). CDR3: CASSLSFQPGWGNTIYF. The CDR3 bases are TGTGCCAGCAGTTTATCGTTCCAACCAGGGTGGGGAAACACCATATATTTT.

The chain employs TRBV28 and TRBJ1-1; D is perhaps TRBD1 (5 bases). Trimming shortened V by 1 base and J by 10 bases, and 10 bases separated the two germline ends. The CDR3 runs to 12 residues. Germline-derived CDR1 and CDR2 are MDHEN and SYDVKM. CDR3 residues: CASSLLGEGAFF. For the CDR3, the DNA is TGTGCCAGCAGTTTATTAGGGGAAGGAGCTTTCTTT. Together with reference TRBV28 and TRBJ1-1, the CDR3 gives the full variable domain: DVKVTQSSRYLVKRTGEKVFLECVQDMDHENMFWYRQDPGLGLRLIYFSYDVKMKEKGDIPEGYSVSREKKERFSLILESASTNQTSMYLCASSLLGEGAFFGQGTRLTVV.

The chain combines TRBV7-9 with TRBJ2-7; no firm D call. The CDR3 runs to 12 residues. Trimming pared 8 bases from V and 3 bases from J, leaving 11 bases between. Germline V CDR1 and CDR2: SEHNR, FQNEAQ (reference sequence). Here the CDR3 reads CASQAGLYEQYF. The CDR3 DNA sequence: TGTGCCAGCCAAGCAGGTCTCTACGAGCAGTACTTC. The entire variable domain, with the rest obtained from reference TRBV7-9 and TRBJ2-7, is as follows: DTGVSQNPRHKITKRGQNVTFRCDPISEHNRLYWYRQTLGQGPEFLTYFQNEAQLEKSRLLSDRFSAERPKGSFSTLEIQRTEQGDSAMYLCASQAGLYEQYFGPGTRLTVT.

V usage is TRBV5-6 and J usage is TRBJ1-5; D is perhaps TRBD1 (5 bases). Per the germline V gene, CDR1 is SGHDT and CDR2 is YYEEEE. With 4 bases removed from V and 3 bases from J, the gap between germline ends came to 14 bases. This CDR3 comprises 15 residues. The CDR3: CASSPRFGANQPQHF. In DNA, the CDR3 is TGTGCCAGCAGCCCCCGATTTGGGGCCAATCAGCCCCAGCATTTT.

The CDR3 region is CATSDGLLDSNQPQHF. The CDR3 DNA sequence: TGTGCCACCAGTGACGGACTTCTGGATAGCAATCAGCCCCAGCATTTT. The J gene is TRBJ1-5, the V gene TRBV15; D remains unclear. V was clipped by 6 bases and J by 0 bases, with 15 bases between them. This CDR3 is 16 amino acids long. CDR1 is LNHNV and CDR2 is YYDKDF in the germline V gene (reference sequence).

The chain combines TRBV5-1 with TRBJ2-7, with D unresolved. The CDR3 has 14 residues. With 0 bases removed from V and 1 base from J, the gap between germline ends came to 8 bases. The germline V gene encodes CDR1 SGHRS and CDR2 YFSETQ. The CDR3 nucleotides read TGCGCCAGCAGCTTGGGCGGAACATCCTACGAGCAGTACTTC. Its translation is CASSLGGTSYEQYF.

J is TRBJ1-5 and V is TRBV4-1, with D possibly being TRBD1 (6 bases). This CDR3 contains 16 residues. Germline V gene sequence: CDR1 MGHRA, CDR2 YSYEKL. V was cut by 3 bases and J by 4 bases, with 16 bases left in between. CDR3 nucleotides: TGCGCCAGCAGCCAGGGACATCTAAACGATAATCAGCCCCAGCATTTT. This codes for CASSQGHLNDNQPQHF.

Within the sample, this clone is medium-sized. V gene TRBV7-8 combines with J gene TRBJ2-1; the D is unclear. The germline CDR1 and CDR2 sequences are SGHVS and FQNEAQ. Trimming took off 4 bases at V and 7 bases at J, with 8 bases between the two ends. The CDR3 extends over 12 amino acids. The CDR3 loop is CASSSLTNEQFF. CDR3 nucleotides: TGTGCCAGCAGCTCGCTGACAAATGAGCAGTTCTTC.

The chain employs TRBV18 and TRBJ1-1, with TRBD1 identical over 7 bases. V dropped 0 bases and J dropped 5; count of bases not matched to a gene: 6. Germline V gene lookup returns CDR1 KGHSH and CDR2 LQKENI. The CDR3 sequence is 15 residues long. In nucleotides, the CDR3 is TGTGCCAGCTCACCACCTCAGGGGGGAGTGACTGAAGCTTTCTTT. Translation: CASSPPQGGVTEAFF.

V gene TRBV4-1 combines with J gene TRBJ2-3, with 7 positions matching TRBD2. This CDR3 has 17 residues. With V trimmed by 0 bases and J by 3 bases, 9 bases remained unmatched. Germline CDR1 and CDR2: MGHRA and YSYEKL. CDR3 DNA sequence: TGCGCCAGCAGCCAAGAACGCGGGGGTGAGGTTACAGATACGCAGTATTTT. This translates into CASSQERGGEVTDTQYF.

This clone appeared once. This chain uses TRBV11-2 with TRBJ2-7; D tentatively fits TRBD1 or TRBD2 (6 bases each). Germline V gene lookup returns CDR1 SGHAT and CDR2 FQNNGV. The CDR3 contains 17 residues. V was cut by 1 base and J by 0 bases, with 16 bases left in between. The DNA of the CDR3 is TGTGCCAGCAGCTTAGGATGGGGGGCGGACGGCTCCTACGAGCAGTACTTC. Translating gives CASSLGWGADGSYEQYF.

The gene calls are TRBV2 and TRBJ2-5; D uncertain. The CDR3 runs to 11 residues. The germline V gene has CDR1 SNHLY and CDR2 FYNNEI. V was pared by 6 bases and J by 3 bases, with 5 bases between. CDR3 sequence (DNA): TGTGCCAGCAGACCTGAAGAGACCCAGTACTTC. Translated, it gives CASRPEETQYF. The whole variable domain, remainder taken from reference TRBV2 and TRBJ2-5, is EPEVTQTPSHQVTQMGQEVILRCVPISNHLYFYWYRQILGQKVEFLVSFYNNEISEKSEIFDDQFSVERPDGSNFTLKIRSTKLEDSAMYFCASRPEETQYFGPGTRLLVL.

J is TRBJ2-2 and V is TRBV20-1; D possibly corresponds to TRBD2 (5 bases). From germline, CDR1 is DFQATT and CDR2 SNEGSKA (reference sequence). V was trimmed by 3 bases and J by 4 bases, leaving 12 bases between them. This CDR3 spans 14 amino acids. CDR3 sequence (DNA): TGCAGTGCTAGTGCTCTCGCGGGCACCGGGGAGCTGTTTTTT. Protein product: CSASALAGTGELFF.

The chain carries TRBV6-4 and TRBJ1-4; possible D gene TRBD1, 5 bases. The germline V gene has CDR1 MRHNA and CDR2 SNTAGT. The CDR3 has 12 amino acids. Trimming removed 10 bases at V and 12 bases at J, with 18 bases between. The CDR3 is CANPTAREELFF. The CDR3 coding sequence is TGTGCCAACCCGACAGCCCGGGAGGAACTGTTTTTT.

For this clone: Other DNA sequences in the sample encode the same CDR3. This chain connects TRBV9 to TRBJ2-7, with 9 bases lining up with TRBD1. Germline values: CDR1 SGDLS, CDR2 YYNGEE. This CDR3 has 14 residues. V trimming: 3 bases; J trimming: 1 base; junction bases outside the gene matches: 2. The CDR3 nucleotides read TGTGCCAGCAGCGCCGACAGGGGGTCCTACGAGCAGTACTTC. Amino acids: CASSADRGSYEQYF.

The chain couples TRBV6-6 to TRBJ1-1, with 8 positions matching TRBD1. The CDR3 has 13 residues. Looked up from germline, CDR1 is MNHNY and CDR2 is SVGAGI (reference sequence). J gave up 8 bases and V 4 bases, and 6 bases lay outside the gene matches. The CDR3 loop is CASSSQRQGEAFF. In nucleotides, the CDR3 is TGTGCCAGCAGTTCCCAACGACAGGGGGAAGCTTTCTTT.

The chain recombines TRBV10-2 with TRBJ1-1, with D possibly being TRBD1 (5 bases). With 3 bases removed from V and 5 bases from J, the gap between germline ends came to 16 bases. CDR1 is WSHSY and CDR2 is SAAADI in the germline V gene. The CDR3 has 15 amino acids. CDR3 nucleotide sequence: TGCGCCAGCAGTGATCGGGGGAGCCACAGGACTGAAGCTTTCTTT. This encodes CASSDRGSHRTEAFF.

The chain carries TRBV6-5 and TRBJ1-2; 7 nucleotides agree with TRBD1. V was pared by 2 bases and J by 8 bases, with 8 bases of the junction left unmatched. This CDR3 contains 14 residues. In germline, CDR1 is MNHEY, CDR2 SVGAGI. CDR3 sequence reads: CASSYGEGGRGYTF. The CDR3 nucleotides read TGTGCCAGCAGTTACGGGGAAGGGGGCAGGGGCTACACCTTC.